Following are 15 T cell receptor beta chains from one sample sequenced in a study of T cell responses to AZD1222 COVID-19 vaccine. The protocol was immunoSEQ multiplex PCR, while the TCRdb copy is restricted to in-frame clones and leaves out a portion. The sample lists 65,000 to 90,000 clones; nearly 90% were seen once. Sequences were derived from peripheral blood, sampled 28 days after the second AZD1222 dose. The origin of the receptors is an adult who received the AZD1222 COVID-19 vaccine.

V and J are TRBV5-5 and TRBJ1-4; D uncertain. Deletions cut 4 bases from V and 0 bases from J, with 7 bases between. Germline V gene data show CDR1 as SGHKS and CDR2 as YYEKEE (reference sequence). The CDR3 totals 14 residues. CDR3 sequence reads: CASSADATNEKLFF. CDR3 coding DNA: TGTGCCAGCAGCGCCGACGCAACTAATGAAAAACTGTTTTTT.

There are a few counts of this clone. The genes are TRBV19 and TRBJ1-5; D perhaps matches TRBD1 (5 bases). Trimming took off 5 bases at V and 2 bases at J, with 19 bases between the two ends. The CDR3 runs to 17 residues. Germline V lookup: CDR1 LNHDA, CDR2 SQIVND (reference sequence). The DNA of the CDR3 is TGTGCCAGTAGTCCCCTCGGCGGGGGGATTGGCAATCAGCCCCAGCATTTT. Residues: CASSPLGGGIGNQPQHF.

The rearrangement joins TRBV10-3 to TRBJ1-2, with 7 bases that match TRBD1. With 6 bases clipped from V and 8 bases from J, the junction kept 12 bases outside the gene matches. This CDR3 region has 14 residues. Germline-derived CDR1 and CDR2 are ENHRY and SYGVKD. CDR3 in DNA: TGTGCCATCAGGGGGGGGACAGATGTCGCGGGCTACACCTTC. Amino acid sequence: CAIRGGTDVAGYTF.

J is TRBJ1-1 and V is TRBV4-1, with D unclear. The CDR3 has 15 amino acids. Trimming stripped 1 base from V and 5 bases from J, with 14 bases between. Germline CDR1 reads MGHRA; CDR2 reads YSYEKL. The CDR3 protein is CASSQAGGRRTEAFF. The CDR3 DNA sequence: TGCGCCAGCAGCCAAGCGGGAGGGCGCCGGACTGAAGCTTTCTTT.

The chain recombines TRBV2 with TRBJ1-1, with D maybe TRBD1 (6 bases). Per germline, CDR1 SNHLY and CDR2 FYNNEI. The CDR3 totals 13 residues. Trimming shortened V by 10 bases and J by 4 bases, and 16 bases separated the two germline ends. CDR3 DNA sequence: TGTGCCACCCGGGACACCCCTGGCACTGAAGCTTTCTTT. This sequence encodes CATRDTPGTEAFF.

The V gene is TRBV6-5, the J gene TRBJ1-4; D is uncertain. The V gene lost 8 bases and the J gene lost 6 bases, with 7 bases spanning the gap. Germline-derived CDR1 and CDR2 are MNHEY and SVGAGI. The CDR3 covers 11 residues. CDR3 nucleotide sequence: TGTGCCAGCTCGATCGATGAAAAACTGTTTTTT. This encodes CASSIDEKLFF.

The chain has TRBV14 and TRBJ2-5; D gene unclear. The CDR3 is 14 residues long. V lost 1 base, J lost 0 bases, and 6 bases lay in between. Germline CDR1 reads SGHDN; CDR2 reads FVKESK. CDR3 region: CASSQVGYQETQYF. The DNA for the CDR3 is TGTGCCAGCAGCCAAGTCGGTTACCAAGAGACCCAGTACTTC.

The V gene is TRBV3-1 (or the pseudogene TRBV3-2), the J gene TRBJ1-5; weak D call: TRBD1 (5 bases). From germline, CDR1 is LGHDT and CDR2 YNNKEL (reference sequence). Trimming took 2 bases from V and 4 from J, leaving 6 bases between them. The CDR3 extends over 13 amino acids. This CDR3 is CASSQQGNQPQHF. CDR3 coding DNA: TGTGCCAGCAGCCAACAGGGAAATCAGCCCCAGCATTTT.

The V call is TRBV6-5, the J call TRBJ1-6; 9 bases agree with TRBD1. CDR3 length equals 14 residues. Germline CDR1 MNHEY, CDR2 SVGAGI. The V gene end was trimmed by 6 bases and the J gene end by 7 bases; junction bases not matched to a gene: 4. For the CDR3, the DNA is TGTGCCAGCAGCTACAGGGGGCTGAATTCACCCCTCCACTTT. It is translated as CASSYRGLNSPLHF.

V is TRBV28 and J is TRBJ2-7; 9 bases are a match to TRBD1. Germline V gene lookup returns CDR1 MDHEN and CDR2 SYDVKM. J was trimmed by 5 bases and V by 6 bases; bases with no gene match: 8. The CDR3 extends over 14 amino acids. This CDR3 is CASRTGTGWDEQYF. The CDR3 bases are TGTGCCAGCAGAACCGGGACAGGGTGGGACGAGCAGTACTTC. Variable domain in full (rest from reference TRBV28 and TRBJ2-7): DVKVTQSSRYLVKRTGEKVFLECVQDMDHENMFWYRQDPGLGLRLIYFSYDVKMKEKGDIPEGYSVSREKKERFSLILESASTNQTSMYLCASRTGTGWDEQYFGPGTRLTVT.

This chain joins TRBV11-2 and TRBJ2-7, with 13 bases aligning to TRBD2. The length of the CDR3 is 17 residues. J was trimmed by 1 base and V by 5 bases; bases with no gene match: 8. Germline values: CDR1 SGHAT, CDR2 FQNNGV. The CDR3 spells CASSALTSGRPSYEQYF. The DNA for the CDR3 is TGTGCCAGCAGCGCTTTGACTAGCGGGAGGCCGTCCTACGAGCAGTACTTC.

The chain couples TRBV19 to TRBJ1-5; D may be TRBD1 (6 bases). Trimming took 8 bases from V and 4 from J, leaving 18 bases between them. This CDR3 comprises 15 residues. Germline-derived CDR1 and CDR2 are LNHDA and SQIVND (reference sequence). The CDR3 DNA reads TGTGCCAGTGACCCGTTAGGACAGATAAATCAGCCCCAGCATTTT. As protein: CASDPLGQINQPQHF.

J is TRBJ2-5 and V is TRBV10-3; 10 bases are shared with TRBD2. Germline V gene sequence: CDR1 ENHRY, CDR2 SYGVKD. V dropped 6 bases and J dropped 3; count of bases not matched to a gene: 7. CDR3 length equals 15 residues. This CDR3 reads CAISVLAGDEETQYF. Written as DNA, the CDR3 is TGTGCCATCAGCGTCCTAGCGGGAGATGAAGAGACCCAGTACTTC.

The CDR3 reads CASSQFRTGRTEAFF. The DNA for the CDR3 is TGTGCCAGCAGCCAATTTAGGACAGGGCGAACTGAAGCTTTCTTT. V and J are TRBV14 and TRBJ1-1, with TRBD1 identical over 8 bases. Germline V gene lookup returns CDR1 SGHDN and CDR2 FVKESK. V lost 2 bases and J lost 5; bases outside the gene matches: 7. The CDR3 totals 15 residues. The whole variable domain, remainder taken from reference TRBV14 and TRBJ1-1, is EAGVTQFPSHSVIEKGQTVTLRCDPISGHDNLYWYRRVMGKEIKFLLHFVKESKQDESGMPNNRFLAERTGGTYSTLKVQPAELEDSGVYFCASSQFRTGRTEAFFGQGTRLTVV.

V gene TRBV27 combines with J gene TRBJ2-2; TRBD2 matches at 11 bases. Germline trimming cut 6 bases from V and 9 bases from J; bases unmatched to any gene: 9. CDR1 is MNHEY and CDR2 is SMNVEV in the germline V gene (reference sequence). This CDR3 comprises 15 residues. The CDR3 coding sequence is TGTGCCAGCAGCTCCATAGCGGGGGGGGATCGGGAGCTGTTTTTT. The encoded protein is CASSSIAGGDRELFF.